The 14 T cell receptor beta chains given below trace back to one sample, sequenced in a study of T cell clonotyping in hematopoietic cell transplantation. Profiled with immunoSEQ multiplex PCR; TCRdb holds only in-frame clones, not every one. The table has roughly 30,000 clones, more than 60% seen once. The time point is: recipient sample about 28 days before transplant, after cytoreduction. The sequencing here drew on peripheral blood mononuclear cells, taken before stem cell transplant. Receptors were obtained from a woman younger than 45 with chronic myeloid leukemia. Some clones in this sample may be carry-over from other donors' samples.

The chain couples TRBV7-9 to TRBJ1-2, with D tentatively TRBD1 (5 bases). Trimming shortened V by 2 bases and J by 0 bases, and 10 bases separated the two germline ends. The CDR3 length is 15 residues. Germline V gene lookup returns CDR1 SEHNR and CDR2 FQNEAQ (reference sequence). For the CDR3, the DNA is TGTGCCAGCAGCTTATTGGACACCACTAACTATGGCTACACCTTC. This sequence encodes CASSLLDTTNYGYTF.

The rearrangement uses TRBV6-5 and TRBJ1-2; 9 nucleotides align to TRBD1. CDR1 is MNHEY, CDR2 SVGAGI, per germline. The CDR3 runs to 16 residues. V lost 1 base and J lost 4; bases outside the gene matches: 7. In DNA form, the CDR3 reads TGTGCCAGCAGTTACTTTCCGGGACAGGGTCGCTATGGCTACACCTTC. Translating gives CASSYFPGQGRYGYTF.

The chain recombines TRBV27 with TRBJ1-1, with D unresolved. V gave up 0 bases and J gave up 2 bases, with 13 bases separating them. In germline, CDR1 is MNHEY, CDR2 SMNVEV (reference sequence). The CDR3 runs 16 residues. In DNA form, the CDR3 reads TGTGCCAGCAGTTTATCGGGGTTTCCAGGAAACACTGAAGCTTTCTTT. Translation gives CASSLSGFPGNTEAFF.

The DNA for the CDR3 is TGTGCCAGCAGCGGACAGGGTTCCTCCTATAATTCACCCCTCCACTTT. This gives the protein CASSGQGSSYNSPLHF. This chain connects TRBV28 to TRBJ1-6; 8 positions match TRBD1. CDR1 MDHEN and CDR2 SYDVKM come from the germline V gene. This CDR3 has 16 amino acids. The V segment lost 6 bases and the J segment 0 bases; nucleotides outside the gene matches: 4.

This chain uses TRBV11-2 with TRBJ1-5; D not resolved. The CDR3 contains 13 residues. CDR1 is SGHAT and CDR2 is FQNNGV in the germline V gene. The V gene lost 2 bases and the J gene lost 3 bases, with 5 bases spanning the gap. The CDR3 sequence is CASSLTDNQPQHF. The CDR3 region has the DNA TGTGCCAGCAGCTTAACCGACAATCAGCCCCAGCATTTT. The variable domain in full, completed from reference TRBV11-2 and TRBJ1-5, reads EAGVAQSPRYKIIEKRQSVAFWCNPISGHATLYWYQQILGQGPKLLIQFQNNGVVDDSQLPKDRFSAERLKGVDSTLKIQPAKLEDSAVYLCASSLTDNQPQHFGDGTRLSIL.

The J gene is TRBJ2-7, the V gene TRBV30, with no clear D. Germline assignment: CDR1 GTSNPN and CDR2 SVGIG (reference sequence). The CDR3 contains 16 residues. Trimming cost V 3 bases and J 0 bases, with 18 bases left between them. CDR3 region: CAWSPRIGSYSYEQYF. Here the CDR3 DNA reads TGTGCCTGGAGCCCCAGAATCGGGTCCTACTCCTACGAGCAGTACTTC.

CDR3 DNA sequence: TGTGCCAGCAGCTTAGTAGGACAGAACACTGAAGCTTTCTTT. This codes for CASSLVGQNTEAFF. This chain uses TRBV7-2 with TRBJ1-1, with D perhaps matching TRBD1 (5 bases). Germline assignment: CDR1 SGHTA and CDR2 FQGNSA. This CDR3 has 14 residues. Trimming removed 1 base at V and 1 base at J, with 7 bases between.

For this clone: At the DNA level, this CDR3 is encoded by other sequences in the same sample as well. The gene calls are TRBV19 and TRBJ1-6; 9 positions agree with TRBD1. CDR3 length equals 15 residues. Trimming cost V 7 bases and J 5 bases; bases outside gene matches: 6. The germline gives CDR1 LNHDA, CDR2 SQIVND (reference sequence). Here the CDR3 DNA reads TGTGCCAGTACCCCGACAGGGGGAGATAATTCACCCCTCCACTTT. This gives the protein CASTPTGGDNSPLHF.

This chain links TRBV5-6 with TRBJ2-5; D not certain. CDR1 is SGHDT and CDR2 is YYEEEE in the germline V gene. The germline V and J ends were trimmed by 1 base and 2 bases, with 3 bases remaining between them. CDR3 length: 12 residues. CDR3 bases: TGTGCCAGCAGCTTGAGGCAAGAGACCCAGTACTTC. Its translation is CASSLRQETQYF.

This clone has only one observation. V and J are TRBV2 and TRBJ2-5, with D possibly being TRBD1 (6 bases). The CDR3 is 13 amino acids. From germline, CDR1 is SNHLY and CDR2 FYNNEI. The germline V and J ends were trimmed by 5 bases and 4 bases, with 11 bases remaining between them. The CDR3 reads CASSPDSLETQYF. CDR3 sequence (DNA): TGTGCCAGCAGTCCGGACAGCCTAGAGACCCAGTACTTC.

In nucleotides, the CDR3 is TGTGCCAGCAGCTTCGGGGGGGGTCTTTCCTACGAGCAGTACTTC. Its translation: CASSFGGGLSYEQYF. V gene TRBV7-2 combines with J gene TRBJ2-7, with 8 bases identical to TRBD2. CDR3 length: 15 amino acids. CDR1 is SGHTA and CDR2 is FQGNSA in the germline V gene. V gave up 3 bases and J gave up 1 base; unmatched junction bases: 5.

The rearrangement uses TRBV10-3 and TRBJ1-1; D uncertain. The CDR3 sequence is 13 residues long. Trimming left V 10 bases short and J 0 bases short, with 12 bases between. CDR1 and CDR2 (germline): ENHRY, SYGVKD. The CDR3 here is CATLDTLNTEAFF. The CDR3 bases are TGTGCCACTCTTGACACCCTGAACACTGAAGCTTTCTTT.

The chain employs TRBV5-6 and TRBJ2-5; the D gene is possibly TRBD1 (5 bases). The J call may not be correct, given that the DNA end is closer to TRBJ2-7. The CDR3 contains 14 residues. CDR1 is SGHDT and CDR2 is YYEEEE in the germline V gene. Here the CDR3 DNA reads TGTGCCAGCAGCTCGGAATTCAGGGCTTACGAGCAGTACTTC. This codes for CASSSEFRAYEQYF.

The chain combines TRBV6-5 with TRBJ2-5; 12 nucleotides match TRBD2. The CDR3 consists of 16 residues. J was trimmed by 5 bases and V by 4 bases; bases with no gene match: 8. Germline CDR1 and CDR2: MNHEY and SVGAGI. This CDR3 is CASSSTSGGSRETQYF. CDR3 nucleotides: TGTGCCAGCAGTTCAACTAGCGGGGGGTCGAGGGAGACCCAGTACTTC.